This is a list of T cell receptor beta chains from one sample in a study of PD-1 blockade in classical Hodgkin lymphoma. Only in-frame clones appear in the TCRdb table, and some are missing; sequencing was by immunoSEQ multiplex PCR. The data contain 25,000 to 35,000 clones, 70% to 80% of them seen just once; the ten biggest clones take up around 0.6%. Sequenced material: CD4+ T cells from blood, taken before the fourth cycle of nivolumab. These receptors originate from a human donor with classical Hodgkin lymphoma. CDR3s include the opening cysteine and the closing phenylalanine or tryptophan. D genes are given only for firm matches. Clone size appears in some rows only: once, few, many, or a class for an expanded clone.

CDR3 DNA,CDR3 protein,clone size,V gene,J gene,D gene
TGTGCCAGCAGCGCTGGACTAGTTAGCTACAATGAGCAGTTCTTC,CASSAGLVSYNEQFF,few,TRBV9,TRBJ2-1,TRBD2
TGTGCCAGCGACAACAGGGGAGGTGGCTACACCTTC,CASDNRGGGYTF,.,TRBV10-3,TRBJ1-2,TRBD1
TGCGCCAGCAGCCATGACCCTGCGCGAGACAATGAGCAGTTCTTC,CASSHDPARDNEQFF,.,TRBV4-3,TRBJ2-1,.
TGTGCCAGCAGCCGGGGGTCGGGCAGGACTGAAGCTTTCTTT,CASSRGSGRTEAFF,few,TRBV7-9,TRBJ1-1,.
TGCGCCAGCAGCCCGAACGGGGCGGGAGAGGCCGGGGAGCTGTTTTTT,CASSPNGAGEAGELFF,few,TRBV4-3,TRBJ2-2,TRBD2
TGTGCCACCAGCAGAGATCGCCGCCAGGGTAATCAGCCCCAGCATTTT,CATSRDRRQGNQPQHF,few,TRBV15,TRBJ1-5,.
TGTGCTAGTGCCGCACAGGGCTCGAACACTGAAGCTTTCTTT,CASAAQGSNTEAFF,.,TRBV12-5,TRBJ1-1,.
TGTGCCAGCAGCTTAGGGTGGACTGAAGCTTTCTTT,CASSLGWTEAFF,.,TRBV7-2,TRBJ1-1,.
TGTGCCAGCTCACCTGGACAGGCGCTCTCTGGAAACACCATATATTTT,CASSPGQALSGNTIYF,few,TRBV18,TRBJ1-3,TRBD1
TGTGCCTGGAATCAAAGGACAGGGGATCAGCCCCAGCATTTT,CAWNQRTGDQPQHF,.,TRBV30,TRBJ1-5,TRBD1
TGTGCCACCAGCACTCAGGGGGCTTCTGGCTACACCTTC,CATSTQGASGYTF,few,TRBV15,TRBJ1-2,TRBD1
TGTGCCAGCTCACCGGGGACAGGGGGCTACGAGCAGTACTTC,CASSPGTGGYEQYF,.,TRBV18,TRBJ2-7,TRBD1
TGTGCCAGCAGCGGGGAGACAGTTATTAACACTGAAGCTTTCTTT,CASSGETVINTEAFF,few,TRBV9,TRBJ1-1,.
TGCGCCAGCAGCTTTAACCGGGGCTCAAGCTATGGCTACACCTTC,CASSFNRGSSYGYTF,.,TRBV5-1,TRBJ1-2,.
TGTGCCAGCAGTTTACCGACAGGTTACTATGGCTACACCTTC,CASSLPTGYYGYTF,.,TRBV28,TRBJ1-2,.
TGTGCCAGCAGTTATAACAGGAACACTGAAGCTTTCTTT,CASSYNRNTEAFF,.,TRBV6-5,TRBJ1-1,.
TGTGCCATCAGTGAGCCAGGCAGGGGGTACCAAGAGACCCAGTACTTC,CAISEPGRGYQETQYF,.,TRBV10-3,TRBJ2-5,TRBD1
TGTGCCAGCAGTTATATGGGGGGGCGAGAAGCTTTCTTT,CASSYMGGREAFF,.,TRBV6-5,TRBJ1-1,.
TGTGCCAGCAGCCAAGAGTGGCCAGGGTCTTATGGCTACACCTTC,CASSQEWPGSYGYTF,.,TRBV4-2,TRBJ1-2,.
TGCGCCAGCAGCCAAGTGGGGACAGGGGGTATGACCCAGTACTTC,CASSQVGTGGMTQYF,.,TRBV4-3,TRBJ2-5,TRBD1
TGTGCCAGCAGCGGCTTGGGGTATCAGCGCAATCAGCCCCAGCATTTT,CASSGLGYQRNQPQHF,.,TRBV21-1,TRBJ1-5,.
TGTGCCAGCGCAGGACAGGGGGCCATTGGTAATGAAAAACTGTTTTTT,CASAGQGAIGNEKLFF,.,TRBV7-2,TRBJ1-4,TRBD1
TGCGCCAGCAAGACCAGGTATGAGAGTACTGAAGCTTTCTTT,CASKTRYESTEAFF,.,TRBV5-1,TRBJ1-1,.
TGTGCCAGCGGCAGAATAGCGGGACTTTCCTACGAGCAGTACTTC,CASGRIAGLSYEQYF,.,TRBV6-5,TRBJ2-7,TRBD2
TGTGCCAGCAGCCCTCTAGCAGTTACTGAAAAACTGTTTTTT,CASSPLAVTEKLFF,.,TRBV7-2,TRBJ1-4,.
TGTGCCAGCAGCTCCCGGGACAGGGTCACCAACACTGAAGCTTTCTTT,CASSSRDRVTNTEAFF,.,TRBV7-2,TRBJ1-1,TRBD1
TGCGCCAGCAGCTTCGGGTGGGGGACCGGGGCTAATGAAAAACTGTTTTTT,CASSFGWGTGANEKLFF,.,TRBV5-1,TRBJ1-4,.
TGTGCCAGCAGGCGAAAAAGGGTCGGCGGGGGATCCTACGAGCAGTACTTC,CASRRKRVGGGSYEQYF,.,TRBV27,TRBJ2-7,TRBD2
TGTGCCAGCAGCTTAGTGGGGACAGGGGGCCACGAGCAGTACTTC,CASSLVGTGGHEQYF,.,TRBV7-2,TRBJ2-7,TRBD1
TGTGCCAGCAGCTTAGCCTACGGCGGGAGGGCCTCCTACAATGAGCAGTTCTTC,CASSLAYGGRASYNEQFF,.,TRBV11-2,TRBJ2-1,TRBD2
TGTGCCAGTAGTAACGGCGGGAGGTTCGATGAGCAGTTCTTC,CASSNGGRFDEQFF,few,TRBV19,TRBJ2-1,TRBD2
TGTGCCAGTAGGGACAGTGGCAACTATGGCTACACCTTC,CASRDSGNYGYTF,.,TRBV19,TRBJ1-2,.
TGTGCCAGCAGTTACGGACAGGGGGCGAACTATGGCTACACCTTC,CASSYGQGANYGYTF,.,TRBV6-5,TRBJ1-2,TRBD1
TGTGCCAGCAGCTTGAGCCACCTACGACTTATACCCTACGAGCAGTACTTC,CASSLSHLRLIPYEQYF,.,TRBV5-8,TRBJ2-7,.
TGTGCCAGCAGCTTGGTAGGGGTAGCTAACTATGGCTACACCTTC,CASSLVGVANYGYTF,few,TRBV5-5,TRBJ1-2,.
TGTGCCAGCAGCTTGTTTCCCGGGACAGGGCCCGGAAACACCATATATTTT,CASSLFPGTGPGNTIYF,.,TRBV7-2,TRBJ1-3,TRBD1
TGTGCCAGCAGCGTAGTAGGAACCGACAATGAGCAGTTCTTC,CASSVVGTDNEQFF,.,TRBV9,TRBJ2-1,.
TGTGCCAGCAGTGTACGACGATTAAAAGAAAAACTGTTTTTT,CASSVRRLKEKLFF,.,TRBV2,TRBJ1-4,.
TGTGCCAGCAGCTACGTGGGGGCAGTTAACTATGGCTACACCTTC,CASSYVGAVNYGYTF,.,TRBV7-9,TRBJ1-2,.
TGTGCCAGCAGTTCTACTGCCGGGACAGATAATTCACCCCTCCACTTT,CASSSTAGTDNSPLHF,.,TRBV27,TRBJ1-6,TRBD1
TGTGCCAGCAGCGTAGAGAGGAGGGGGGTTCAAGAGACCCAGTACTTC,CASSVERRGVQETQYF,.,TRBV9,TRBJ2-5,.
TGTGCCAGCAGGGGGGACAGAAACAATCAGCCCCAGCATTTT,CASRGDRNNQPQHF,few,TRBV6-1,TRBJ1-5,TRBD1
TGTGCCAGCCGGGAATCTAAAAATACGCAGTATTTT,CASRESKNTQYF,.,TRBV6-5,TRBJ2-3,.
TGTGCCAGCAGGAACACAGATACGCAGTATTTT,CASRNTDTQYF,.,TRBV7-2,TRBJ2-3,.